The T cell receptor (beta chain) described here comes from a study of tissue T cells after allogeneic stem cell transplantation. Study-level information: Pathologist H&E review favored samples with visible lymphocytes for sequencing among multiple samples. Study results and limitations: Alloreactivity or antigen specificity of tissue TCRs was not determined; some clones might be host cells.

The V gene's germline CDR1 is MDHEN and CDR2 SYDVKM. The CDR3 loop spans 14 amino acids. Worth noting for this clone: As yet, its antigen is unknown. Compared with germline, one end of the junction differs, possibly owing to a read error.

Survey-depth TCRbeta CDR3 sequencing reported V/J genes and productive frequencies. The method was immunoSEQ multiplex PCR; TCRdb's version includes in-frame clones alone and lacks a portion of them. The table has about 6,900 clones, 60% to 85% seen once. This specimen was skin, taken at autopsy. The sequence came from a male patient at least 60 years old with steroid-refractory graft-versus-host disease after an allogeneic stem cell transplant. Some of the T cells may derive from the graft donor. V usage is TRBV28 and J usage is TRBJ2-7, with D perhaps matching TRBD2 (7 bases). The CDR3 loop is CARVGGHRSYVQYF. CDR3 nucleotides: TGTGCCCGCGTCGGGGGGCATCGGTCCTACGTGCAGTACTTC.